This T cell receptor beta chain is from a study of long-term antiretroviral therapy in people with HIV. Study findings and constraints: Subsequent to ART, diversity was augmented yet persisted below that of transplant donor controls. Pre-ART clonal expansions dominated every time point's repertoire. It was observed that HIV repertoires exhibited narrower CDR3 length ranges than controls. Possibly under older ART regimens, blood was drawn between the mid-2000s and the late 2010s.

At the survey level, the v3.0 immunoSEQ assay was run. Data came from immunoSEQ multiplex PCR; TCRdb stores just in-frame clones and leaves some out. The data show about 30,000 clones, more than 85% seen once. The length of the CDR3 is 15 residues. Unmatched junction bases numbered 3, after V lost 1 base and J lost 2 bases. Germline V lookup: CDR1 LGHNA, CDR2 YSLEER. As to this clone: Its antigen is currently unknown.

This specimen was unsorted PBMCs, taken around 6.5 years after starting antiretroviral therapy. The receptor's source is a woman aged 35 to 49 with HIV. The V call is TRBV4-3, the J call TRBJ1-2; TRBD1 agrees at 8 bases. The CDR3 sequence: CASSQARQGNYGYTF. As DNA, the CDR3 is TGCGCCAGCAGCCAAGCCCGACAGGGGAACTATGGCTACACCTTC.